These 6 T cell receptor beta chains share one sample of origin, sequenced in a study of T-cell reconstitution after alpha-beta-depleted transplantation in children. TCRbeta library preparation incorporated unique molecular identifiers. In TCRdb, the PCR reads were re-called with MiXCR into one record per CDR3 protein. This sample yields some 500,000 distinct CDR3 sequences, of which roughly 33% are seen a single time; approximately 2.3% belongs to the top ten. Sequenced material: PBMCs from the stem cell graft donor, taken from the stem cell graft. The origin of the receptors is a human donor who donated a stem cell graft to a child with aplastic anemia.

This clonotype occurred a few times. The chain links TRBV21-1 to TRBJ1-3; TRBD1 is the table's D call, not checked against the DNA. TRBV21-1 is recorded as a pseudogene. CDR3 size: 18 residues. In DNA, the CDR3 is TGTGCCAGCACGCTCATTAACAGGGGATCCATCTCTGGAAACACCATATATTTT. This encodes CASTLINRGSISGNTIYF.

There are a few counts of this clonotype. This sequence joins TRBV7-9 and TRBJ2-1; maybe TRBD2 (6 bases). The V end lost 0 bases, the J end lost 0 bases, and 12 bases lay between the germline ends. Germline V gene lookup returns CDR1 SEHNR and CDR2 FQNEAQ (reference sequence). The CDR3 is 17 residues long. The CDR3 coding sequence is TGTGCCAGCAGCTTAGCCCGTGGAGGGAGCTCCTACAATGAGCAGTTCTTC. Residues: CASSLARGGSSYNEQFF.

The DNA of the CDR3 is TGTGCCAGCAGCTTAATTCCCTCTGGCGATGGCTACACCTTC. Translated: CASSLIPSGDGYTF. The rearrangement joins TRBV7-8 to TRBJ1-2; D call uncertain. Per the germline V gene, CDR1 is SGHVS and CDR2 is FQNEAQ. The CDR3 sequence is 14 residues long. V lost 2 bases and J lost 6, with 13 bases in between.

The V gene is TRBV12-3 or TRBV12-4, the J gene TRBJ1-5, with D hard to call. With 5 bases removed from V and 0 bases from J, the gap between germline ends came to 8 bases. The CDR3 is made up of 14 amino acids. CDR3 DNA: TGTGCCAGCAGTGGACGGTATAGCAATCAGCCCCAGCATTTT. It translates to CASSGRYSNQPQHF.

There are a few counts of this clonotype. In DNA, the CDR3 is TGTGCCAGCGCCGGGTGGATTGAGCAGTACTTC. It translates to CASAGWIEQYF. V and J are TRBV7-8 and TRBJ2-7; D gene uncertain. Germline assignment: CDR1 SGHVS and CDR2 FQNEAQ. The CDR3 is 11 residues long. V dropped 8 bases and J dropped 7 bases, with 12 bases sitting between them.

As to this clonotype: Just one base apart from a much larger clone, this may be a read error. The CDR3 DNA reads TGCAGCGTTGCCCTTGGGGCTAGCGGGCAATACAATGAGCAGTTCTTC. Its translation: CSVALGASGQYNEQFF. The V call is TRBV29-1, the J call TRBJ2-1; TRBD2 matches 8 bases. V lost 4 bases to trimming and J lost 4 bases; unmatched junction nucleotides: 12. Germline values: CDR1 SQVTM, CDR2 ANQGSEA. The CDR3 runs 16 residues.